One and the same sample provided the 17 T cell receptor beta chains below, sequenced in a study of shared clonotypes between healthy human individuals. Some clones are missing from TCRdb's copy, which holds only in-frame ones; the method was immunoSEQ multiplex PCR. The sample contains hundreds of thousands of clones, about 95% of which appear only once. Naive CD8 cells lacked CD45RO, underwent positive selection for CCR7 and left out terminally differentiated effector memory CD45RA+ cells. Sequencing was carried out using naive CD8+ T cells sorted from blood. Receptor source: a woman aged 25-40 years in good health.

In DNA, the CDR3 is TGTGCCAGCAGCTTAACTAGACAGAGCAATCAGCCCCAGCATTTT. The encoded protein is CASSLTRQSNQPQHF. The chain employs TRBV7-8 and TRBJ1-5; weak D call: TRBD1 (5 bases). V was shortened by 2 bases and J by 1 base, with 9 bases between the two germline ends. The germline V gene has CDR1 SGHVS and CDR2 FQNEAQ. This CDR3 comprises 15 residues.

The chain couples TRBV19 to TRBJ2-2; 8 nucleotides agree with TRBD1. The CDR3 is 14 residues long. V shed 5 bases and J 6 bases; nucleotides not matched to a gene: 5. Germline V gene lookup returns CDR1 LNHDA and CDR2 SQIVND (reference sequence). The CDR3: CASSPQGAPGELFF. DNA of the CDR3: TGTGCCAGTAGTCCCCAGGGGGCCCCCGGGGAGCTGTTTTTT.

Written as DNA, the CDR3 is TGTGCCAGCAGTTTACTCCGCCACTCAAATGAGCAGTTCTTC. Protein product: CASSLLRHSNEQFF. V and J are TRBV27 and TRBJ2-1; D remains ambiguous. Trimming shortened V by 2 bases and J by 7 bases, and 12 bases separated the two germline ends. Germline loops: CDR1 MNHEY, CDR2 SMNVEV (reference sequence). This CDR3 has 14 residues.

The chain is built from TRBV7-9 and TRBJ2-2, with 10 nucleotides matching TRBD2. After removal of 6 bases from V and 6 bases from J, the junction contained 7 bases not matched to a gene. The CDR3 extends over 15 amino acids. CDR1 SEHNR and CDR2 FQNEAQ come from the germline V gene (reference sequence). CDR3 amino acids: CASSQEGTSAGELFF. In DNA, the CDR3 is TGTGCCAGCAGTCAGGAGGGGACTAGCGCCGGGGAGCTGTTTTTT. Together with reference TRBV7-9 and TRBJ2-2, the CDR3 gives the full variable domain: DTGVSQNPRHKITKRGQNVTFRCDPISEHNRLYWYRQTLGQGPEFLTYFQNEAQLEKSRLLSDRFSAERPKGSFSTLEIQRTEQGDSAMYLCASSQEGTSAGELFFGEGSRLTVL.

The chain links TRBV9 to TRBJ2-7; either TRBD1 or TRBD2 may fit D (5 bases each). In germline, CDR1 is SGDLS, CDR2 YYNGEE. This CDR3 contains 16 residues. V was clipped by 0 bases and J by 7 bases, with 20 bases between them. CDR3 sequence: CASSVGVLRGEWEQYF. CDR3 sequence (DNA): TGTGCCAGCAGCGTAGGGGTGTTAAGGGGAGAATGGGAGCAGTACTTC.

This chain links TRBV4-2 with TRBJ1-4; a possible D gene is TRBD1 (5 bases). V was pared by 1 base and J by 4 bases, with 10 bases between. This CDR3 contains 15 residues. The germline V gene has CDR1 LGHNA and CDR2 YNFKEQ. The CDR3 DNA follows: TGTGCCAGCAGCCAAGGGGGGTCCCTTAATGAAAAACTGTTTTTT. This gives the protein CASSQGGSLNEKLFF.

This chain links TRBV4-2 with TRBJ2-7; 11 nucleotides agree with TRBD2. The J segment lost 2 bases and the V segment lost 0 bases, leaving 6 bases of the junction unmatched. Germline CDR1 reads LGHNA; CDR2 reads YNFKEQ. This CDR3 is 17 amino acids long. CDR3 nucleotides: TGTGCCAGCAGCCAAGAGGCGTTAGCGGGAGGGGCCTACGAGCAGTACTTC. Translated: CASSQEALAGGAYEQYF.

This chain links TRBV5-6 with TRBJ2-2; unclear D gene. CDR3 length: 14 amino acids. Germline loops: CDR1 SGHDT, CDR2 YYEEEE. The germline V and J ends were trimmed by 0 bases and 7 bases, with 10 bases remaining between them. The CDR3 DNA reads as TGTGCCAGCAGCTTGGGGAGAGTGGGCGGGGAGCTGTTTTTT. Translation: CASSLGRVGGELFF.

This chain uses TRBV7-8 with TRBJ2-5, with TRBD2 identical over 15 bases. CDR3 length: 18 residues. CDR1 SGHVS and CDR2 FQNEAQ come from the germline V gene. After removal of 1 base from V and 4 bases from J, the junction contained 7 bases not matched to a gene. The CDR3 loop reads CASSLGGLAGGPTETQYF. DNA for the CDR3: TGTGCCAGCAGCTTAGGAGGACTAGCGGGAGGGCCAACAGAGACCCAGTACTTC.

This chain connects TRBV27 to TRBJ2-6, with no clear D. CDR3 size: 16 residues. V was pared by 3 bases and J by 2 bases, with 11 bases between. Germline loops: CDR1 MNHEY, CDR2 SMNVEV (reference sequence). Here the CDR3 reads CASSLNLGTGANVLTF. CDR3 in DNA: TGTGCCAGCAGTTTGAACCTTGGTACTGGGGCCAACGTCCTGACTTTC.

J is TRBJ2-7 and V is TRBV27, with D unresolved. The CDR3 covers 15 residues. CDR1 is MNHEY and CDR2 is SMNVEV in the germline V gene (reference sequence). V was clipped by 5 bases and J by 4 bases, with 18 bases between them. CDR3 loop: CASSPRWGDLYEQYF. CDR3 bases: TGTGCCAGCAGTCCCCGGTGGGGTGACCTTTACGAGCAGTACTTC.

On this clone: The same CDR3 is also encoded by other DNA sequences in this sample. The chain recombines TRBV5-1 with TRBJ2-7; D is perhaps TRBD1 (5 bases). The CDR3 totals 13 residues. Deletions cut 4 bases from V and 4 bases from J, with 12 bases between. The V gene's germline CDR1 is SGHRS and CDR2 YFSETQ. CDR3 sequence (DNA): TGCGCCAGCAGCCTAGACAGCCTGTACGAGCAGTACTTC. Translated: CASSLDSLYEQYF. Supplemented by reference TRBV5-1 and TRBJ2-7, the full variable domain reads KAGVTQTPRYLIKTRGQQVTLSCSPISGHRSVSWYQQTPGQGLQFLFEYFSETQRNKGNFPGRFSGRQFSNSRSEMNVSTLELGDSALYLCASSLDSLYEQYFGPGTRLTVT.

Written as DNA, the CDR3 is TGTGCCAGCAGTTTATTGACAGGGATGGGCTACACCTTC. It is translated as CASSLLTGMGYTF. The chain combines TRBV28 with TRBJ1-2; 7 positions match TRBD1. CDR3 length: 13 residues. In germline, CDR1 is MDHEN, CDR2 SYDVKM. V lost 1 base to trimming and J lost 8 bases; unmatched junction nucleotides: 4.

The chain uses TRBV29-1 and TRBJ2-5; 10 nucleotides agree with TRBD1. CDR3 length equals 13 residues. The junction had 7 bases not matched to a gene; V was cut back by 7 bases and J by 5 bases. Germline V gene data show CDR1 as SQVTM and CDR2 as ANQGSEA. The CDR3 protein is CSGVGQGTETQYF. Here the CDR3 DNA reads TGCAGCGGTGTGGGACAGGGGACGGAGACCCAGTACTTC.

This rearrangement joins TRBV2 to TRBJ2-1, with D perhaps matching TRBD2 (5 bases). V was pared by 7 bases and J by 5 bases, with 21 bases between. The CDR3 is 16 amino acids. Germline V gene lookup returns CDR1 SNHLY and CDR2 FYNNEI. CDR3 in amino acids: CASKARGLAKDNEQFF. The CDR3 DNA reads TGTGCCAGCAAGGCCCGGGGTCTGGCTAAGGACAATGAGCAGTTCTTC.

The chain has TRBV7-9 and TRBJ2-1, with D perhaps TRBD2 (6 bases). The germline gives CDR1 SEHNR, CDR2 FQNEAQ (reference sequence). The CDR3 runs to 16 residues. V lost 3 bases, J lost 4 bases, and 16 bases lay in between. DNA for the CDR3: TGTGCCAGCAGCTTTAGACTAAGCGGGCCGTACAATGAGCAGTTCTTC. Protein product: CASSFRLSGPYNEQFF.

The chain recombines TRBV9 with TRBJ2-7; 7 bases map to TRBD2. Germline trimming cut 0 bases from V and 3 bases from J; bases unmatched to any gene: 6. CDR3 length equals 15 residues. Germline V CDR1 and CDR2: SGDLS, YYNGEE. The CDR3 protein is CASSVAGGGFYEQYF. The CDR3, as DNA: TGTGCCAGCAGCGTAGCGGGAGGAGGATTCTACGAGCAGTACTTC.